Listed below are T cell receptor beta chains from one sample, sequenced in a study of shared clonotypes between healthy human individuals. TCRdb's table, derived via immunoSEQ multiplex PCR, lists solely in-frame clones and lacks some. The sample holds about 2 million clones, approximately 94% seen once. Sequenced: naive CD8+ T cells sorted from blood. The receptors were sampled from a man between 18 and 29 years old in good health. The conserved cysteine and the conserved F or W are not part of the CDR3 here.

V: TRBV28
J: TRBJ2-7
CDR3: ASSLTLFDEQY

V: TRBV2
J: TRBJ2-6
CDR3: ASSGLDPIYSGANVLT

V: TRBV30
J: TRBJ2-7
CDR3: AWSDSGFGEQY

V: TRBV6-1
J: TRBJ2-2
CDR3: ASIQGRGNTGELF

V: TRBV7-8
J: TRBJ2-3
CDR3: ASSSPVRRPADTQY

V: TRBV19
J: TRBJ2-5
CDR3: ASSIDPTGGQETQY

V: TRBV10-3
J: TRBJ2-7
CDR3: AISFLQGGPVDEQY

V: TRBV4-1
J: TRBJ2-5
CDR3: ASSPTSGGASETQY

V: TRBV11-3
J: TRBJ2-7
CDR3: ASSPRDRENEQY

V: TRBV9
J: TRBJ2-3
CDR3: ASSVDIVGDTQY

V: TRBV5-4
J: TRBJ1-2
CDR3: ASSLPSAAYGYT

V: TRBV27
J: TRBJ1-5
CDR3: ASSYGGPHQPQH

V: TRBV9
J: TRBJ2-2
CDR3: ASSVGTGGRNTGELF

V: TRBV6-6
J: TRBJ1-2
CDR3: ASSYTGAGYGYT

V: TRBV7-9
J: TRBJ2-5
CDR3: ASSPADRVLETQY

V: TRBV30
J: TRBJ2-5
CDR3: AWSAHVQRETQY

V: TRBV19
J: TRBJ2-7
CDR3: ASGWSRGAYEQY

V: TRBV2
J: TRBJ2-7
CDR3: ASSEGASDTYEQY

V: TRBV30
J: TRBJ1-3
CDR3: AWTSVLGSGNTIY

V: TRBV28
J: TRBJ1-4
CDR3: ASRSPRGLQEKLF

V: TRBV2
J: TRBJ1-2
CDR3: ASRPSSREDGYT

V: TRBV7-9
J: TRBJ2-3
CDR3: ASSLTSGRVGTDTQY

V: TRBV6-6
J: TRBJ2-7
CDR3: ASNGGSGPYEQY

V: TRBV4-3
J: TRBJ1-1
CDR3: ASSQGRDRGWDTEAF

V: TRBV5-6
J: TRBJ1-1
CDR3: ASSLLMNTEAF

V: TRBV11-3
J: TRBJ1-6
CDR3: ASSLVGNSPLH

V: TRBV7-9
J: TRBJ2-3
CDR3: ASSLDEGPAQY

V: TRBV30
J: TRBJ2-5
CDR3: AWSWGVGETQY

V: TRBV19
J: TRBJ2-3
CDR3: ASSIVTGTDTQY

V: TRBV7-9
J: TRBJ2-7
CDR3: ASSSNRYEQY

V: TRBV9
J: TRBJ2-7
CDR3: ASSGQGGGSSYEQY

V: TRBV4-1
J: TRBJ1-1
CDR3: ASSQPGTGNSEAF

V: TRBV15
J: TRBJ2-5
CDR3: ATSPGTSGRVLETQY

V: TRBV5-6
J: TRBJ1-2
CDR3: ASSPTGPSGYGYT

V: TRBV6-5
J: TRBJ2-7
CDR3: ASSFNRVHEQY

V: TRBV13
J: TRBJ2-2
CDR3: ASSPPSSTGELF

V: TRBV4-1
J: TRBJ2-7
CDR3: ASSQSSGPSYEQY

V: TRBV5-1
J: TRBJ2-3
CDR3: ASSLAGYADTQY

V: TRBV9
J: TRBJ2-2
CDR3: ASSARVSEPNTGELF

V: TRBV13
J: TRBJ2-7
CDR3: ASSSQVYSYEQY

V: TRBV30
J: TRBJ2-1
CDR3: AWEPRQGSPTGNEQF

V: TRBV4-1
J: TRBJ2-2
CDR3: ASSQEGDGELF

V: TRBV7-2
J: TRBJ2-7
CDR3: ASGRANEQY

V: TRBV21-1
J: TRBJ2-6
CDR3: ASSSMGFRPGANVLT

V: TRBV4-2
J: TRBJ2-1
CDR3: ASSQVPSGVPYNEQF

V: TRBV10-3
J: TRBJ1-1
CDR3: AINSRDTETEAF

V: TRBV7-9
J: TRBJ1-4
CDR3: ASSLAFRGEDEKLF